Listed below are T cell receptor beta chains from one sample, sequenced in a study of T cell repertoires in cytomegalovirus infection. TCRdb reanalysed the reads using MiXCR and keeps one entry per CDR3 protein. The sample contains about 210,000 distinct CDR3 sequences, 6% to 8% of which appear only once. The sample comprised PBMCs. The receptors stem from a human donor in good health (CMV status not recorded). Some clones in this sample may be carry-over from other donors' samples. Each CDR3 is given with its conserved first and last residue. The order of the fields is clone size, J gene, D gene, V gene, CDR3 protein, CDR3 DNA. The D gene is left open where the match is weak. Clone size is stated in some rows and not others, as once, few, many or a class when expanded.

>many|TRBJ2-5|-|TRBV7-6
CASSLATAGGETQYF
TGTGCCAGCAGCTTAGCGACGGCAGGAGGGGAGACCCAGTACTTC
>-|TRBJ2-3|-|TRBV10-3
CAITGTSTDTQYF
TGTGCCATCACAGGGACTAGCACAGATACGCAGTATTTT
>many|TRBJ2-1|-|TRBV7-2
CASSLIPGMNIEQFF
TGTGCCAGCAGTCTAATACCAGGGATGAACATTGAGCAGTTCTTC
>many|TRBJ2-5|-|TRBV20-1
CSARGRNQETQYF
TGCAGTGCCCGAGGACGGAACCAAGAGACCCAGTACTTC
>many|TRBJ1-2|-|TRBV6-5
CASTNPQGSGYGYTF
TGTGCCAGCACCAACCCCCAGGGATCGGGCTATGGCTACACCTTC
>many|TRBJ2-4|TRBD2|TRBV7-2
CASSLGAGVDIQYF
TGTGCCAGCAGCTTAGGAGCGGGGGTAGACATTCAGTACTTC
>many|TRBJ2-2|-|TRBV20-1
CSAPGDTGELFF
TGCAGTGCTCCAGGAGACACCGGGGAGCTGTTTTTT
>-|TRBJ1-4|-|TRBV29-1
CSVALDSEKLFF
TGCAGCGTAGCTCTGGACAGTGAAAAACTGTTTTTT
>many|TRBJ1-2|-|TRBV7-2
CASSPDPSGGYTF
TGTGCCAGCAGCCCGGACCCTTCGGGAGGCTACACCTTC
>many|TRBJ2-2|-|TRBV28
CASSFGGTETGELFF
TGTGCCAGCAGCTTCGGCGGAACCGAGACCGGGGAGCTGTTTTTT
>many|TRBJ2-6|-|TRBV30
CAWLDGDLSGANVLTF
TGTGCCTGGTTGGACGGGGACCTCTCTGGGGCCAACGTCCTGACTTTC
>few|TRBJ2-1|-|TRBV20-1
CSARRGGPYNEQFF
TGCAGTGCCAGAAGGGGGGGCCCCTACAATGAGCAGTTCTTC
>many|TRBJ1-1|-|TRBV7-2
CASSLTQGMNTEAFF
TGTGCCAGCAGCTTGACCCAGGGGATGAACACTGAAGCTTTCTTT
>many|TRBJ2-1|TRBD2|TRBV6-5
CASRPGGAGDSYNEQFF
TGTGCCAGCAGGCCCGGGGGGGCGGGCGACTCCTACAATGAGCAGTTCTTC
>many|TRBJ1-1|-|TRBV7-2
CASSLMGGARWGTEAFF
TGTGCCAGCAGCTTAATGGGGGGTGCCCGGTGGGGCACTGAAGCTTTCTTT
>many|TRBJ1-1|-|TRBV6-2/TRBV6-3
CASSYPRSLENTEAFF
TGTGCCAGCAGTTACCCCAGGTCGTTAGAGAACACTGAAGCTTTCTTT
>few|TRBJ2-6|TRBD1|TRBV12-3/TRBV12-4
CASRFPRGRGGANVLTF
TGTGCCAGCAGGTTTCCCAGGGGGCGCGGTGGGGCCAACGTCCTGACTTTC
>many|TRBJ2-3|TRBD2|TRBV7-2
CASSLTSGATDTQYF
TGTGCCAGCAGCTTAACTAGCGGGGCCACAGATACGCAGTATTTT
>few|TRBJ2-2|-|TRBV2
CASSERGPGELFF
TGTGCCAGCAGTGAGAGGGGACCCGGGGAGCTGTTTTTT
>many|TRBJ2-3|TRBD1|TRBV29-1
CSVCPGQGDFTDTQYF
TGCAGCGTTTGCCCGGGACAGGGGGATTTCACAGATACGCAGTATTTT
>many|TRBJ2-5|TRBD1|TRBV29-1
CSVAGGQETQYF
TGCAGCGTTGCAGGGGGCCAAGAGACCCAGTACTTC
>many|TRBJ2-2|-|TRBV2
CASSETSGLDGELFF
TGTGCCAGCAGTGAAACATCGGGGTTGGACGGGGAGCTGTTTTTT
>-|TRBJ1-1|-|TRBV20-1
CSASGRGGTEAFF
TGCAGTGCTAGCGGCAGGGGAGGAACTGAAGCTTTCTTT
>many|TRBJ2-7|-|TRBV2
CASMSQQFGEQYF
TGTGCCAGCATGTCTCAGCAGTTCGGGGAGCAGTACTTC
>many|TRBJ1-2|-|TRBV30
CAWSVKPGPTNTF
TGTGCCTGGAGTGTTAAACCGGGACCGACAAACACCTTC
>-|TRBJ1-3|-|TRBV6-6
CASSPLGATGEDTGNTIYF
TGTGCCAGCAGTCCGTTGGGGGCTACAGGTGAAGATACTGGAAACACCATATATTTT
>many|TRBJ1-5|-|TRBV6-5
CASSSGLTSNQPQHF
TGTGCCAGCAGTTCGGGACTGACAAGCAATCAGCCCCAGCATTTT
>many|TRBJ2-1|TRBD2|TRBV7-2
CASSSAQRAGGRYEQFF
TGTGCCAGCAGCTCCGCCCAGAGAGCGGGGGGGAGGTATGAGCAGTTCTTC
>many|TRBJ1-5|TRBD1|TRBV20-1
CSVKFLDRVYQPQHF
TGCAGTGTTAAGTTCTTAGACAGGGTCTACCAGCCCCAGCATTTT
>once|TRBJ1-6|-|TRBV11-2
CASSMNGGLVSPLHF
TGTGCCAGCAGCATGAATGGTGGGTTGGTATCACCCCTCCACTTT
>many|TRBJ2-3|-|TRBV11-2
CASSSSLGSTDTQYF
TGTGCCAGCAGCTCCAGTCTGGGCAGCACAGATACGCAGTATTTT
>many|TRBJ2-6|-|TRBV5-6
CASSSLDRRTSGANVLTF
TGTGCCAGCAGCTCCTTAGACAGAAGGACCTCTGGGGCCAACGTCCTGACTTTC
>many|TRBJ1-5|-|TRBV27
CASSPSYSNQPQHF
TGTGCCAGCAGTCCCTCCTATAGCAATCAGCCCCAGCATTTT
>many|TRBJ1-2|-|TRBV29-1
CSVEDRGRGQLNYGYTF
TGCAGCGTTGAAGATAGGGGTAGGGGACAACTTAACTATGGCTACACCTTC
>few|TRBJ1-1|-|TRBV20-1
CSLQGHTEAFF
TGCAGCCTCCAGGGACACACTGAAGCTTTCTTT
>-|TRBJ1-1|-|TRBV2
CASSGEGLTEAFF
TGTGCCAGCAGTGGAGAAGGACTCACTGAAGCTTTCTTT
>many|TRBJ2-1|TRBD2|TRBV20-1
CSARDGGTSGGHWDEQFF
TGCAGTGCTAGAGATGGGGGAACTAGCGGGGGCCACTGGGATGAGCAGTTCTTC
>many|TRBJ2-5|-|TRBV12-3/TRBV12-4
CASSFVLGETQYF
TGTGCCAGCAGTTTCGTTTTGGGAGAGACCCAGTACTTC
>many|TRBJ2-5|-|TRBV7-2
CASSLVWPQLQAQYF
TGTGCCAGCAGCTTAGTGTGGCCCCAACTACAGGCCCAGTACTTC
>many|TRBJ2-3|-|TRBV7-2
CASSLDFGGDTQYF
TGTGCCAGCAGCTTAGATTTCGGAGGGGATACGCAGTATTTT
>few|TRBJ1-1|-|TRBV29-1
CSVDKGWGMGTEAFF
TGCAGCGTTGATAAAGGGTGGGGTATGGGCACTGAAGCTTTCTTT
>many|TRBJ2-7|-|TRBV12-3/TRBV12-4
CASSHRSFYEQYF
TGTGCCAGCAGTCACCGATCCTTCTACGAGCAGTACTTC
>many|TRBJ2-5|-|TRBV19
CASRGGETQYF
TGTGCCAGTAGAGGGGGAGAGACCCAGTACTTC
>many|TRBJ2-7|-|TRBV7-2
CASSASRYEQYF
TGTGCCAGCAGCGCGTCCCGTTACGAGCAGTACTTC
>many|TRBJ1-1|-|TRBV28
CASRPQGGNTEAFF
TGTGCCAGCAGGCCCCAGGGTGGGAACACTGAAGCTTTCTTT
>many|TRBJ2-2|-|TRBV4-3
CASSQSGELFF
TGCGCCAGCAGCCAAAGCGGGGAGCTGTTTTTT
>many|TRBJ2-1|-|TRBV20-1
CSAPQRQGSSYNEQFF
TGCAGTGCCCCCCAGAGGCAGGGGTCGAGCTACAATGAGCAGTTCTTC
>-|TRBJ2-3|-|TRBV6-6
CASSYVASTDTQYF
TGTGCCAGCAGCTATGTGGCTAGCACAGATACGCAGTATTTT